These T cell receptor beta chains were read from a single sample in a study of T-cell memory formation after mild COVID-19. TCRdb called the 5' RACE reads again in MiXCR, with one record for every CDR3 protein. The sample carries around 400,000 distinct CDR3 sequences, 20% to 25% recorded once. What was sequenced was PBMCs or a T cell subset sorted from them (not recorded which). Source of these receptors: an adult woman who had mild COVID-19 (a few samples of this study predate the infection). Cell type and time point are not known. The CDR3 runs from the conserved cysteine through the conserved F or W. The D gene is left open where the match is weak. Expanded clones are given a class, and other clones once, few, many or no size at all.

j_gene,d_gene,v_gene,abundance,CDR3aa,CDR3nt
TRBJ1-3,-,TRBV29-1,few,CSAGDGNTIYF,TGCAGCGCCGGGGACGGAAACACCATATATTTT
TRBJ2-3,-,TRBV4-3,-,CASSQAFDGTDTQYF,TGCGCCAGCAGCCAAGCGTTTGACGGCACAGATACGCAGTATTTT
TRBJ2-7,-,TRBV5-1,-,CASSRTGTSYEQYF,TGCGCCAGCAGCCGCACCGGGACCTCCTACGAGCAGTACTTC
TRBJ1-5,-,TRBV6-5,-,CATRRGTGSNHPQHF,TGTGCCACACGCAGGGGAACGGGAAGCAATCATCCCCAGCATTTT
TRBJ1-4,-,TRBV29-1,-,CSVASANEKLFF,TGCAGCGTTGCCAGCGCTAATGAAAAACTGTTTTTT
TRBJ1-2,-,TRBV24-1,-,CATSDPSSREANYGYTF,TGTGCCACCAGTGACCCGTCCTCCAGGGAAGCTAACTATGGCTACACCTTC
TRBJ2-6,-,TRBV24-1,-,CATSEPGPSGANVLTF,TGTGCCACCAGTGAACCCGGGCCCTCTGGGGCCAACGTCCTGACTTTC
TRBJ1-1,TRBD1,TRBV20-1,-,CSAPNSDRGLTAFF,TGCAGTGCGCCTAACTCCGACAGGGGGTTGACTGCTTTCTTT
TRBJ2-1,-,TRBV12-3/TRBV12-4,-,CASSKLGTARNEQFF,TGTGCCAGCAGTAAACTCGGGACCGCAAGGAATGAGCAGTTCTTC
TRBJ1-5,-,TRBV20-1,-,CSARQGGGNQPQHF,TGCAGTGCTAGACAGGGAGGCGGCAATCAGCCCCAGCATTTT
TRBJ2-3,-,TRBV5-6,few,CASSFLEISTDTQYF,TGTGCCAGCAGCTTCCTGGAGATTAGCACAGATACGCAGTATTTT
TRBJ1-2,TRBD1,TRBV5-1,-,CASSLDLGGPEIYGYTF,TGCGCCAGCAGTTTGGACTTAGGGGGCCCGGAGATCTATGGCTACACCTTC
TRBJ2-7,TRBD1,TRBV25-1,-,CASSDVQGEIYEQYF,TGTGCCAGCAGTGATGTACAGGGGGAAATCTACGAGCAGTACTTC
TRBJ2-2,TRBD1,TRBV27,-,CATGISPGELFF,TGTGCGACAGGGATCTCACCCGGGGAGCTGTTTTTT
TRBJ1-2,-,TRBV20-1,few,CSARDIETYYGYTF,TGCAGTGCTAGGGATATAGAGACCTACTATGGCTACACCTTC
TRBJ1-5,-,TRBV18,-,CASSPNRQPNQPQHF,TGTGCCAGCTCACCGAACCGACAGCCCAATCAGCCCCAGCATTTT
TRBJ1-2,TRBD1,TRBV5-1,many,CASSFLRQGSDGYTF,TGCGCCAGCAGCTTCCTCCGACAGGGATCGGATGGCTACACCTTC
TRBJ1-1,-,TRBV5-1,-,CASSLVAEGTEAFF,TGCGCCAGCAGCTTGGTAGCAGAGGGGACTGAAGCTTTCTTT
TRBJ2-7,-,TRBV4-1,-,CASSRHDRYEQYF,TGCGCCAGCAGCCGCCACGACAGATACGAGCAGTACTTC
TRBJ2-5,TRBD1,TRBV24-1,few,CATSPGTGFEETQYF,TGTGCCACCTCCCCCGGGACAGGGTTTGAAGAGACCCAGTACTTC
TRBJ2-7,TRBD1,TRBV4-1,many,CASSQHTGGDTYEQYF,TGCGCCAGCAGCCAGCATACAGGGGGCGACACCTACGAGCAGTACTTC
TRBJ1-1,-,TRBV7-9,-,CASSLAALTLQVNTEAFF,TGTGCCAGCAGCTTAGCGGCCCTAACACTCCAGGTGAACACTGAAGCTTTCTTT
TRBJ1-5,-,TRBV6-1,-,CASSARQEYSNQPQHF,TGTGCCAGCAGTGCCCGACAAGAGTATAGCAATCAGCCCCAGCATTTT
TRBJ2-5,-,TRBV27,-,CASSPMTASLQETQYF,TGTGCCAGCAGTCCGATGACAGCGTCGCTCCAAGAGACCCAGTACTTC
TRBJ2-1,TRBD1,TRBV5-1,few,CASSLTGEFYNEQFF,TGCGCCAGCAGCTTAACAGGGGAATTCTACAATGAGCAGTTCTTC
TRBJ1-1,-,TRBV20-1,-,CLPWSGLNTEAFF,TGCTTACCATGGTCAGGGCTGAACACTGAAGCTTTCTTT
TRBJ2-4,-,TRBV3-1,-,CASSQGRLTKQYF,TGTGCCAGCAGCCAAGGAAGACTCACAAAGCAGTACTTC
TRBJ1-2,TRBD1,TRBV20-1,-,CSARSGQGQIFSPRGYTF,TGCAGTGCGCGGAGCGGTCAGGGACAGATTTTTTCCCCCAGGGGCTACACCTTC
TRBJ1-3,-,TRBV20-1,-,CSARQGGTGGNTIYF,TGCAGTGCTAGGCAGGGAGGGACTGGAGGAAACACCATATATTTT
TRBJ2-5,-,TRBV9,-,CASSVRVGGGQETQYF,TGTGCCAGCAGCGTCCGGGTTGGGGGTGGCCAAGAGACCCAGTACTTC
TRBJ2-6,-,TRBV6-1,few,CATPKRGSGANVLTF,TGTGCCACCCCTAAGAGGGGCTCTGGGGCCAACGTCCTGACTTTC
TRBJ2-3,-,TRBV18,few,CASSGASTDTQYF,TGTGCCAGCTCGGGGGCTTCGACAGATACGCAGTATTTT
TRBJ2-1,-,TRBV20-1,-,CSASPSFSSDEQFF,TGCAGTGCTAGCCCCTCATTCTCTAGCGATGAGCAGTTCTTC
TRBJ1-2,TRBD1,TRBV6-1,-,CASSGQDRVVGGYTF,TGTGCCAGCAGCGGGCAGGACAGGGTGGTGGGTGGCTACACCTTC
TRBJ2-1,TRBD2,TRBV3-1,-,CASSLEAGRRNEQFF,TGTGCCAGCAGCCTGGAAGCGGGACGACGGAATGAGCAGTTCTTC
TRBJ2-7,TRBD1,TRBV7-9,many,CASSLRDSYEQYF,TGTGCCAGCAGCTTGAGGGACAGCTACGAGCAGTACTTC
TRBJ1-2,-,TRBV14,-,CASSQDKSPYGYTF,TGTGCCAGCAGCCAAGATAAAAGCCCCTATGGCTACACCTTC
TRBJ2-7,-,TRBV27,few,CASSLSAQPGYAGQYF,TGTGCCAGCAGTTTATCGGCCCAGCCAGGGTACGCGGGGCAGTACTTC
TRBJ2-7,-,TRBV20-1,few,CSARGGRFYEQYF,TGCAGTGCTAGAGGAGGTCGGTTTTACGAGCAGTACTTC
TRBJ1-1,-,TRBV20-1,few,CSARGGFQAFF,TGCAGTGCTAGAGGAGGGTTCCAGGCTTTCTTT
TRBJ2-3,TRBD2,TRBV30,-,CAWSVVGLGVTDTQYF,TGTGCCTGGAGTGTAGTCGGACTAGGAGTCACAGATACGCAGTATTTT
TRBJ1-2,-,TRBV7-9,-,CASSSGDFGYTF,TGTGCCAGCAGCTCCGGGGACTTTGGCTACACCTTC
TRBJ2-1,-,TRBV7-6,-,CASSSSDRSHEQFF,TGTGCCAGCAGCTCCTCTGACAGGTCTCATGAGCAGTTCTTC
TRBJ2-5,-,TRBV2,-,CASSEGGTPKETQYF,TGTGCCAGCAGTGAAGGCGGGACGCCAAAAGAGACCCAGTACTTC
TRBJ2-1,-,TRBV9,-,CASSPGVSYNEQFF,TGTGCCAGCAGCCCCGGGGTCTCCTACAATGAGCAGTTCTTC
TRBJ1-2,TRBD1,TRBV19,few,CASSDRDRVYTNYGYTF,TGTGCCAGTAGTGACCGGGACAGGGTCTATACTAACTATGGCTACACCTTC
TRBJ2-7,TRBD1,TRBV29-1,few,CSVGRQGSSYEQYF,TGCAGCGTTGGAAGACAGGGGAGCTCCTACGAGCAGTACTTC
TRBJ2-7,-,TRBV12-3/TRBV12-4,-,CASSFSEDYEQYF,TGTGCCAGCAGTTTCTCGGAAGATTACGAGCAGTACTTC
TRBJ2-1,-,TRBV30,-,CAWSPVSRGEQFF,TGTGCCTGGAGTCCCGTGAGCCGGGGTGAGCAGTTCTTC
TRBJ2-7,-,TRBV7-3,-,CASSATGLTEQYF,TGTGCCAGCAGCGCTACGGGACTTACCGAGCAGTACTTC
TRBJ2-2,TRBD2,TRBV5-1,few,CASSLVGGSSPQTGELFF,TGCGCCAGCAGCTTGGTGGGCGGGAGCAGCCCTCAGACCGGGGAGCTGTTTTTT
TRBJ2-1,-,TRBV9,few,CASSPHVGGYNEQFF,TGTGCCAGCAGCCCCCATGTAGGTGGCTACAATGAGCAGTTCTTC
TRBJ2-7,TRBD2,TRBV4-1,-,CASSQEMAGGLTNYEQYF,TGCGCCAGCAGCCAAGAGATGGCGGGGGGCCTAACAAACTACGAGCAGTACTTC
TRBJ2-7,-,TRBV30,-,CAWSVSESEQYF,TGTGCCTGGAGTGTAAGTGAGAGCGAGCAGTACTTC
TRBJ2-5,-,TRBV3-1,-,CASSQNLRDEETQYF,TGTGCCAGCAGTCAGAACCTCCGGGACGAAGAGACCCAGTACTTC